This TCR beta chain was captured in a study of cytomegalovirus exposure and HLA in healthy donors. V was cut by 3 bases and J by 3 bases, with 15 bases left in between. This CDR3 region has 15 residues. Germline lookup yields CDR1 MNHNS and CDR2 SASEGT. PCR involved 60 Vbeta and 13 Jbeta primers. Repertoires were generated with immunoSEQ multiplex PCR, while TCRdb's copy carries only in-frame clones and drops some. The sample holds roughly 190,000 clones. The sample consisted of PBMCs. The receptor was derived from a woman under 30 in good health and CMV-seropositive. The genes are TRBV6-1 and TRBJ2-7, with a weak D call TRBD2 (7 bases). CDR3 sequence: CASSEALGGLYEQYF. Written as DNA, the CDR3 is TGTGCCAGCAGTGAGGCTCTCGGGGGGCTCTACGAGCAGTACTTC.